One and the same sample provided the 9 T cell receptor beta chains below, sequenced in a study of identical twins listed by TCRdb under 2016. Receptor amplification or capture employed 5' RACE. TCRdb names Illumina HiSeq 2000 as the instrument used. TCRdb passed the public sequencing reads through fastp at Q25 and MiXCR, retaining productive beta sequences. All rows with the same CDR3 protein become a single entry with the most common DNA and genes. A total of around 530,000 distinct CDR3 sequences appear in this sample, roughly 15% of them only once. The leading ten clones occupy roughly 0.42% of the sample. This same sample was also part of a study on yellow fever vaccine responses in identical twins.

Sequencing input: CD4+ T cells sorted from blood. All receptors derive from a woman under 30 in good health.

A few counts support this clonotype. The rearrangement uses TRBV5-1 and TRBJ2-1; 9 bases are a match to TRBD2. Per the germline V gene, CDR1 is SGHRS and CDR2 is YFSETQ. The length of the CDR3 is 15 residues. V was clipped by 6 bases and J by 2 bases; unmatched bases: 6. CDR3: CASNLAGNPYNEQFF. As DNA, the CDR3 is TGCGCCAGCAATCTAGCGGGAAATCCCTACAATGAGCAGTTCTTC.

There are a few counts of this clonotype. The CDR3 loop reads CASSLEGGPMDTQYF. DNA for the CDR3: TGTGCCAGCTCACTGGAGGGGGGGCCAATGGATACGCAGTATTTT. The chain combines TRBV18 with TRBJ2-3; maybe TRBD2 (7 bases). From germline, CDR1 is KGHSH and CDR2 LQKENI. V was clipped by 4 bases and J by 6 bases, with 17 bases between them. This CDR3 comprises 15 residues.

This clonotype was recorded a few times. The chain couples TRBV20-1 to TRBJ2-2; no firm D call. Deletions cut 2 bases from V and 3 bases from J, with 4 bases between. Germline V gene lookup returns CDR1 DFQATT and CDR2 SNEGSKA (reference sequence). The CDR3 length is 12 residues. The CDR3 region has the DNA TGCAGTGCTAGAATCTACACCGGGGAGCTGTTTTTT. Translating gives CSARIYTGELFF.

The table lists this clonotype with a few counts. V is TRBV7-9 and J is TRBJ1-1; D possibly corresponds to TRBD1 (6 bases). This CDR3 has 16 amino acids. V was shortened by 2 bases and J by 6 bases, with 19 bases between the two germline ends. CDR1 SEHNR and CDR2 FQNEAQ come from the germline V gene (reference sequence). The CDR3 sequence: CASSLLWGGAGAEAFF. The DNA for the CDR3 is TGTGCCAGCAGCTTATTATGGGGGGGCGCAGGTGCTGAAGCTTTCTTT.

The rearrangement uses TRBV5-5 and TRBJ1-6, with unresolved D. This CDR3 contains 14 residues. Trimming left V 1 base short and J 10 bases short, with 12 bases between. The germline V gene has CDR1 SGHKS and CDR2 YYEKEE (reference sequence). The CDR3 here is CASSLKVGGSPLHF. DNA for the CDR3: TGTGCCAGCAGCTTGAAGGTTGGAGGGTCACCCCTCCACTTT.

The V gene is TRBV29-1, the J gene TRBJ1-2; 12 positions match TRBD1. CDR1 SQVTM and CDR2 ANQGSEA come from the germline V gene. The CDR3 runs to 15 residues. The trim removed 5 bases at V and 4 bases at J, leaving 8 bases unmatched. The CDR3: CSVSGTGGFFYGYTF. Written as DNA, the CDR3 is TGCAGCGTTTCCGGGACAGGGGGCTTTTTCTATGGCTACACCTTC.

The rearrangement uses TRBV15 and TRBJ1-3, with no clear D. V gave up 0 bases and J gave up 5 bases, with 8 bases separating them. This CDR3 is built from 14 residues. Germline loops: CDR1 LNHNV, CDR2 YYDKDF (reference sequence). The CDR3 region has the DNA TGTGCCACCAGCAGAGATGGTGCCAGAAACACCATATATTTT. It yields the protein CATSRDGARNTIYF.

The chain recombines TRBV6-5 with TRBJ2-2; tentative D call: TRBD1 (6 bases). Germline CDR1 reads MNHEY; CDR2 reads SVGAGI. The CDR3 is 16 residues long. Trimming removed 0 bases at V and 2 bases at J, with 10 bases between. CDR3: CASSYSWDKNTGELFF. CDR3 bases: TGTGCCAGCAGTTACTCCTGGGACAAAAACACCGGGGAGCTGTTTTTT.

This clonotype has ten or more counts. The chain employs TRBV3-1 and TRBJ2-2; 8 nucleotides match TRBD1. This CDR3 is built from 15 residues. With V trimmed by 3 bases and J by 1 base, 1 base remained unmatched. The germline V gene has CDR1 LGHDT and CDR2 YNNKEL (reference sequence). CDR3 in DNA: TGTGCCAGCAGCCAGGGGACAGGGAACACCGGGGAGCTGTTTTTT. Translated: CASSQGTGNTGELFF.